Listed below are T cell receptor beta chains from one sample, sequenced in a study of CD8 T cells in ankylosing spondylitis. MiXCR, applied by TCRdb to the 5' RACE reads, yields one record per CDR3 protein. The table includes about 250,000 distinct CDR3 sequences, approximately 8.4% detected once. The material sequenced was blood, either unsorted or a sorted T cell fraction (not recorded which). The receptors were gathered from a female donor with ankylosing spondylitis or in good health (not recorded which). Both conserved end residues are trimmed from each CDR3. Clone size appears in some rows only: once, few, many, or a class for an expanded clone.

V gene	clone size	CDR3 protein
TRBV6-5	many	ASSLDRELTPAY
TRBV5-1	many	ASSLAVAGSSSSYEQY
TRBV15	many	ATSREGRVLNQPQH
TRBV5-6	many	ASSLPTSDTQY
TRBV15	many	ATPPGTGLGGYT
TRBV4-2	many	ASSQVGRDYT
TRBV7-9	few	ASSSDRVPYNEQF
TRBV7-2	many	ASSLVRSNTEAF
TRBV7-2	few	ASSLSPPGLLYNEQF
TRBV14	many	ASSQLAGYSYEQY
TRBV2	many	ASIAPGQGARDEQF
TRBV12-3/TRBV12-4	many	ASSGVGTEGYNEQF
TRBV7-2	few	ASSSGPHETQY
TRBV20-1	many	SARFSSGGYEQY
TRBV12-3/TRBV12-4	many	ASSTGAPSGANVLT
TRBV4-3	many	ASSHRWSGRAGNEQF
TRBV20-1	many	SARGRQGAAKNIQY
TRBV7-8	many	ASSSLESGDEQY
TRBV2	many	ASSARLAGVRNIQY
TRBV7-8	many	ASSLSREQF
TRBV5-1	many	ASSLGGGGQPQH
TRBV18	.	ASSPPGGMAYNEQF
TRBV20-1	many	SANRPLAADTQY
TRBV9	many	ASSVEGVYNEQF
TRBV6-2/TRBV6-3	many	ASSSPSGTDYGYT
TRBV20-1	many	SARAQDRGLYEQY